The clone carrying this T cell receptor beta chain was seen at least ten times. Its target is not known. This entry comes from a study of CD8 T cells in ankylosing spondylitis. Overall study results and limits: CD8+ cells made up the disease-linked clones, which were relatively rare in peripheral blood. A motif in TCR beta, a set of about 8 highly homologous variants, appeared characteristic of ankylosing spondylitis blood. As reported, disease-linked clones showed significant enrichment in matched ankylosing spondylitis synovial fluid.

This CDR3 comprises 15 residues. V lost 7 bases and J lost 1; bases outside the gene matches: 6. The germline V gene encodes CDR1 MDHEN and CDR2 SYDVKM. The TCR beta libraries were generated through quantitative 5'-RACE incorporating molecular barcodes. TCRdb re-derived calls from the 5' RACE reads in MiXCR, one entry per CDR3 protein. Among fewer than 400,000 distinct CDR3 sequences listed, under 8.5% were seen once. The clonotype was recovered from a male donor with ankylosing spondylitis. The J gene is TRBJ2-2, the V gene TRBV28, with 7 bases that match TRBD2. Sequencing was carried out using blood, either unsorted or a sorted T cell fraction (not recorded which). CDR3 nucleotides: TGTGCCAGCATCCGGCGGGGGATGAACACCGGGGAGCTGTTTTTT. Its translation is CASIRRGMNTGELFF.